A single T cell receptor (beta chain) is shown here with its context. Its antigen is not known. TCRdb re-analysed the 5' RACE reads in MiXCR, keeping a single row per CDR3 protein. Among under 350,000 distinct CDR3 sequences listed, roughly 9% were seen once. This specimen comes from a study of identical twins. With no exceptions, donors were healthy Caucasians. General study findings and limits: Low generation probability was overrepresented in out-of-frame alpha sequences shared by twins. Out-of-frame sharing of TCR alpha in monozygotic twins was underestimated by models. Invariant T cells like MAIT and iNKT could partly confound the zero-insertion analyses.

The CDR3 totals 13 residues. From germline, CDR1 is MRHNA and CDR2 SNTAGT. Trimming took 3 bases from V and 5 from J, leaving 8 bases between them. The same sample was also studied in work on yellow fever vaccine responses in identical twins.

The specimen sequenced was CD8+ T cells sorted from blood. This TCR derives from a woman in her late teens or twenties in good health. The rearrangement uses TRBV6-4 and TRBJ2-1, with D perhaps being TRBD1 or TRBD2 (6 bases each). The CDR3 region is CASSEGGHNEQFF. The CDR3 nucleotides are TGTGCCAGCAGTGAGGGGGGCCACAATGAGCAGTTCTTC.